The rows below give T cell receptor beta chains drawn from one sample of a study of siplizumab effects on memory and regulatory T cells. Libraries were prepared by immunoSEQ multiplex PCR; TCRdb keeps only in-frame clonotypes and omits some of them. The sample lists about 91,000 clones; more than 85% were seen once. The sequencing input was CD8+ T cells sorted from blood. The receptors come from a human donor in good health. The conserved cysteine and the conserved F or W are not part of the CDR3 here.

CDR3 protein: ASRYNQGLRSEQY; V gene: TRBV27
CDR3 protein: ASSLRETQY; V gene: TRBV6-5
CDR3 protein: ASSPDSVDYEQY; V gene: TRBV7-9
CDR3 protein: ASTEGTSGTDTQY; V gene: TRBV6-1
CDR3 protein: ASSSGQLSYEQY; V gene: TRBV27
CDR3 protein: ASRPTSPDTQY; V gene: TRBV27
CDR3 protein: ASRSGQTYTDTQY; V gene: TRBV19
CDR3 protein: ASSQATENTGELF; V gene: TRBV14
CDR3 protein: ASSIKDPWDEQY; V gene: TRBV19
CDR3 protein: ASSPLAGGFNEQF; V gene: TRBV6-4
CDR3 protein: AWRRGQGAGTEAF; V gene: TRBV30
CDR3 protein: SVASGGLRSGQF; V gene: TRBV29-1
CDR3 protein: AISETDRTYEQY; V gene: TRBV10-3